The 31 T cell receptor beta chains below were found in one sample sequenced in a study of blood T cell repertoires in COVID-19. The method was immunoSEQ multiplex PCR; TCRdb's version includes in-frame clones alone and lacks a portion of them. The sample shows just over 650,000 clones, around 89% of them seen only once. The sequencing sample was made of peripheral blood. These TCRs come from a woman aged 18-35 years with acute or convalescent COVID-19.

The V and J genes are TRBV11-2 and TRBJ2-7; D possibly corresponds to TRBD2 (6 bases). Trimming shortened V by 5 bases and J by 4 bases, and 15 bases separated the two germline ends. CDR3 length: 14 residues. Germline V gives CDR1 SGHAT, CDR2 FQNNGV. Here the CDR3 DNA reads TGTGCCAGCAGCCGCAATGGAGGGGCGTACGAGCAGTACTTC. Its protein is CASSRNGGAYEQYF.

The chain has TRBV12-3 or TRBV12-4 and TRBJ1-1, with 7 bases aligning to TRBD1. Germline trimming cut 8 bases from V and 11 bases from J; bases unmatched to any gene: 8. This CDR3 contains 11 residues. The CDR3: CASRQGRGAFF. CDR3 in DNA: TGTGCCAGCCGACAGGGCCGGGGGGCTTTCTTT.

On this clone: Within the sample, other DNA sequences also encode this same CDR3. The gene calls are TRBV30 and TRBJ1-2; 8 nucleotides line up with TRBD1. The CDR3 loop spans 14 amino acids. The junction had 4 bases not matched to a gene; V was cut back by 2 bases and J by 2 bases. CDR1 and CDR2 (germline): GTSNPN, SVGIG (reference sequence). The CDR3 loop is CAWSPDRGNYGYTF. DNA of the CDR3: TGTGCCTGGAGTCCTGACAGGGGCAACTATGGCTACACCTTC.

In regard to this clone: This sequence may be a read error, since a much larger clone differs from it by one base. The chain employs TRBV11-2 and TRBJ1-1, with D maybe TRBD1 (5 bases). The CDR3 runs 13 residues. V was cut by 2 bases and J by 1 base, with 5 bases left in between. Germline CDR1 reads SGHAT; CDR2 reads FQNNGV. This chain's CDR3 is CASSLRGNTEAFF. DNA for the CDR3: TGTGCCAGCAGCTTAAGGGGGAACACTGAAGCTTTCTTT. Filled out from reference TRBV11-2 and TRBJ1-1, the complete variable domain reads EAGVAQSPRYKIIEKRQSVAFWCNPISGHATLYWYQQILGQGPKLLIQFQNNGVVDDSQLPKDRFSAERLKGVDSTLKIQPAKLEDSAVYLCASSLRGNTEAFFGQGTRLTVV.

This clone was seen a handful of times. The sample has other DNA sequences that encode this CDR3 too. The chain joins TRBV5-4 to TRBJ1-2; TRBD1 aligns across 8 bases. The CDR3 covers 15 residues. J was trimmed by 4 bases and V by 2 bases; bases with no gene match: 7. Germline V gene lookup returns CDR1 SGHNT and CDR2 YYREEE (reference sequence). In nucleotides, the CDR3 is TGTGCCAGCAGCTTTCCAGGACAGGGACCCTATGGCTACACCTTC. This translates into CASSFPGQGPYGYTF.

This clone was counted a single time. The chain couples TRBV3-1 (or the pseudogene TRBV3-2) to TRBJ2-7, with D unresolved. The CDR3 runs to 14 residues. From germline, CDR1 is LGHDT and CDR2 YNNKEL (reference sequence). Trimming took 5 bases from V and 4 from J, leaving 15 bases between them. The CDR3 loop is CASSSLGARYEQYF. In nucleotides, the CDR3 is TGTGCCAGCAGCTCCCTTGGAGCACGATACGAGCAGTACTTC.

V is TRBV5-6 and J is TRBJ2-1; D unclear. Germline CDR1 SGHDT, CDR2 YYEEEE. The CDR3 contains 13 residues. Trimming removed 1 base at V and 7 bases at J, with 9 bases between. The CDR3 is CASSLTDKNEQFF. CDR3 bases: TGTGCCAGCAGCTTGACTGATAAAAATGAGCAGTTCTTC. Filled out from reference TRBV5-6 and TRBJ2-1, the complete variable domain reads DAGVTQSPTHLIKTRGQQVTLRCSPKSGHDTVSWYQQALGQGPQFIFQYYEEEERQRGNFPDRFSGHQFPNYSSELNVNALLLGDSALYLCASSLTDKNEQFFGPGTRLTVL.

V usage is TRBV9 and J usage is TRBJ1-1; 7 bases line up with TRBD1. J lost 3 bases, V lost 4 bases, and 9 bases had no gene match. Per germline, CDR1 SGDLS and CDR2 YYNGEE. The CDR3 consists of 15 residues. The CDR3 loop reads CASSTRQGGDTEAFF. In nucleotides, the CDR3 is TGTGCCAGCAGCACAAGACAGGGCGGCGACACTGAAGCTTTCTTT.

This clone was detected a few times. The rearrangement joins TRBV18 to TRBJ1-4, with TRBD1 as a possible D gene (5 bases). CDR3 size: 14 residues. The ends were cut back, 1 base at V and 7 bases at J, with 10 bases in the middle. Germline values: CDR1 KGHSH, CDR2 LQKENI. CDR3 nucleotides: TGTGCCAGCTCACCACAGGGGCGTAGTGAAAAACTGTTTTTT. This encodes CASSPQGRSEKLFF.

CDR3 DNA sequence: TGTGCCAGCAGCGTAGATGGCGGGGTCAATCAGCCCCAGCATTTT. Translating it yields CASSVDGGVNQPQHF. The J gene is TRBJ1-5, the V gene TRBV9; D call uncertain. The CDR3 contains 15 residues. Germline assignment: CDR1 SGDLS and CDR2 YYNGEE. The V end lost 0 bases, the J end lost 3 bases, and 10 bases lay between the germline ends.

The chain has TRBV10-3 and TRBJ2-5; D is unresolved. Deletions cut 8 bases from V and 1 base from J, with 11 bases between. Germline loops: CDR1 ENHRY, CDR2 SYGVKD. This CDR3 has 13 amino acids. The CDR3 reads CAIGTSAQETQYF. CDR3 bases: TGTGCCATCGGAACAAGCGCCCAAGAGACCCAGTACTTC.

The V and J genes are TRBV6-1 and TRBJ1-5, with no clear D. V lost 4 bases, J lost 2 bases, and 21 bases lay in between. Germline V lookup: CDR1 MNHNS, CDR2 SASEGT. The CDR3 consists of 18 residues. This CDR3 is CASSAERTPREGNQPQHF. The CDR3 region has the DNA TGTGCCAGCAGTGCCGAACGGACCCCCCGGGAAGGCAATCAGCCCCAGCATTTT.

The chain recombines TRBV7-2 with TRBJ2-1; maybe TRBD1 (5 bases). Germline V gene lookup returns CDR1 SGHTA and CDR2 FQGNSA. Deletions cut 1 base from V and 5 bases from J, with 15 bases between. The CDR3 covers 16 residues. CDR3 sequence: CASSLVSRAGNNEQFF. The CDR3 region has the DNA TGTGCCAGCAGCTTAGTGTCTCGGGCAGGGAACAATGAGCAGTTCTTC.

This chain links TRBV30 with TRBJ2-3; D remains unclear. The CDR3 covers 12 residues. V lost 7 bases to trimming and J lost 0 bases, with 8 bases between them. Germline assignment: CDR1 GTSNPN and CDR2 SVGIG (reference sequence). CDR3 sequence: CALIYSTDTQYF. The CDR3 DNA is TGTGCCTTGATCTATAGCACAGATACGCAGTATTTT.

For the CDR3, the DNA is TGCAGTGCTAGTCCGGGGAACTATGGCTACACCTTC. Its protein is CSASPGNYGYTF. This chain joins TRBV20-1 and TRBJ1-2; D remains ambiguous. The CDR3 sequence is 12 residues long. The germline V gene has CDR1 DFQATT and CDR2 SNEGSKA (reference sequence). V was cut by 3 bases and J by 2 bases, with 7 bases left in between.

This chain connects TRBV15 to TRBJ2-7; tentatively, D is TRBD2 (6 bases). CDR1 LNHNV and CDR2 YYDKDF come from the germline V gene (reference sequence). V lost 0 bases to trimming and J lost 2 bases, with 8 bases between them. The CDR3 has 14 residues. CDR3 nucleotides: TGTGCCACCAGCAGAGAGTCGGGAGCCTACGAGCAGTACTTC. Translation: CATSRESGAYEQYF. The full variable domain, rest sourced from reference TRBV15 and TRBJ2-7, is DAMVIQNPRYQVTQFGKPVTLSCSQTLNHNVMYWYQQKSSQAPKLLFHYYDKDFNNEADTPDNFQSRRPNTSFCFLDIRSPGLGDTAMYLCATSRESGAYEQYFGPGTRLTVT.

The chain's CDR3 is CASSQPDRIGYTF. Written as DNA, the CDR3 is TGCGCCAGCAGCCAACCGGACAGGATTGGCTACACCTTC. J is TRBJ1-2 and V is TRBV4-1, with 7 bases matching TRBD1. This CDR3 contains 13 residues. The trim removed 2 bases at V and 7 bases at J, leaving 4 bases unmatched. Germline V CDR1 and CDR2: MGHRA, YSYEKL.

This clone occurred once. The chain links TRBV4-2 to TRBJ2-7, with 10 bases that match TRBD2. This CDR3 contains 15 residues. J gave up 3 bases and V 6 bases, and 8 bases lay outside the gene matches. Germline values: CDR1 LGHNA, CDR2 YNFKEQ. The DNA of the CDR3 is TGTGCCAGCAGTCCTACCGGGACTAGCGTCTACGAGCAGTACTTC. The encoded protein is CASSPTGTSVYEQYF.

The V and J genes are TRBV21-1 and TRBJ1-3. TRBV21-1 is recorded as a pseudogene. CDR3 size: 17 residues. CDR3 DNA sequence: TGTGCCAGCAGCCCGAGCGGGACAACACCGGCGGAAAACACCATATATTTT. This translates into CASSPSGTTPAENTIYF.

The chain joins TRBV10-3 to TRBJ1-5; perhaps TRBD1 as D (5 bases). The V gene's germline CDR1 is ENHRY and CDR2 SYGVKD. There are 14 residues in the CDR3. The V gene lost 0 bases and the J gene lost 10 bases, with 13 bases spanning the gap. The CDR3 reads CAISESGGPLPQHF. The CDR3 nucleotides are TGTGCCATCAGTGAGTCCGGGGGTCCGCTTCCCCAGCATTTT.

The chain joins TRBV12-5 to TRBJ1-2; D is undetermined. V lost 0 bases, J lost 6 bases, and 8 bases lay in between. CDR1 LGHNT and CDR2 FRNRAP come from the germline V gene. This CDR3 region has 13 residues. This chain's CDR3 is CASGLVWRDGYTF. CDR3 in DNA: TGTGCTAGTGGTTTGGTATGGAGGGATGGCTACACCTTC.

This chain connects TRBV2 to TRBJ1-5; D remains ambiguous. Trimming removed 6 bases at V and 10 bases at J, with 19 bases between. The CDR3 loop spans 14 amino acids. From germline, CDR1 is SNHLY and CDR2 FYNNEI. Written as DNA, the CDR3 is TGTGCCAGCAGCGTTAGAATGGGCCTGGTTCCCCAGCATTTT. It specifies CASSVRMGLVPQHF.

This clone has a single count. The chain carries TRBV27 and TRBJ1-5; no reliable D call. The length of the CDR3 is 13 residues. The germline CDR1 and CDR2 sequences are MNHEY and SMNVEV (reference sequence). The V gene lost 5 bases and the J gene lost 8 bases, with 13 bases spanning the gap. CDR3 residues: CASSVSAEEPQHF. CDR3 coding DNA: TGTGCCAGCAGTGTGTCGGCTGAGGAGCCCCAGCATTTT.

The chain has TRBV3-1 (or the pseudogene TRBV3-2) and TRBJ1-1; possible D gene TRBD1, 6 bases. Trimming removed 1 base at V and 11 bases at J, with 14 bases between. The CDR3 totals 13 residues. CDR1 is LGHDT, CDR2 YNNKEL, per germline (reference sequence). CDR3 DNA sequence: TGTGCCAGCAGCCAAGTGGGACAAAACTCGGCTTTCTTT. Translated, it gives CASSQVGQNSAFF.

This sequence joins TRBV27 and TRBJ1-1; D ambiguous. Germline assignment: CDR1 MNHEY and CDR2 SMNVEV (reference sequence). The CDR3 totals 13 residues. V dropped 3 bases and J dropped 8 bases, with 13 bases sitting between them. CDR3 protein: CASSLNTPWEAFF. DNA of the CDR3: TGTGCCAGCAGTTTGAACACCCCGTGGGAAGCTTTCTTT.

The chain joins TRBV4-1 to TRBJ1-2; possible D gene TRBD1, 5 bases. Germline CDR1 is MGHRA and CDR2 is YSYEKL. With 0 bases removed from V and 1 base from J, the gap between germline ends came to 15 bases. There are 17 residues in the CDR3. The CDR3 here is CASSQDDYRRINYGYTF. The CDR3 DNA is TGCGCCAGCAGCCAAGATGATTACAGGCGGATTAACTATGGCTACACCTTC.

CDR3 residues: CAWTGQETQYF. CDR3 DNA sequence: TGTGCCTGGACAGGACAAGAGACCCAGTACTTC. The chain uses TRBV30 and TRBJ2-5, with D unresolved. Germline V gene sequence: CDR1 GTSNPN, CDR2 SVGIG (reference sequence). The CDR3 extends over 11 amino acids. V was clipped by 4 bases and J by 2 bases, with 5 bases between them.

The genes are TRBV5-1 and TRBJ2-5, with 7 positions matching TRBD2. The CDR3 totals 14 residues. The V gene end was trimmed by 4 bases and the J gene end by 5 bases; junction bases not matched to a gene: 8. CDR1 SGHRS and CDR2 YFSETQ come from the germline V gene. The CDR3 loop reads CASSPGREGETQYF. The CDR3 DNA sequence: TGCGCCAGCAGCCCAGGGAGGGAAGGGGAGACCCAGTACTTC.

V usage is TRBV19 and J usage is TRBJ1-5, with D possibly TRBD1 on 5 matching bases. Trimming shortened V by 4 bases and J by 7 bases, and 14 bases separated the two germline ends. Germline CDR1 reads LNHDA; CDR2 reads SQIVND (reference sequence). The CDR3 spans 14 residues. CDR3 sequence reads: CASSTTGPRQPQHF. CDR3 DNA sequence: TGTGCCAGTAGTACAACAGGCCCTAGGCAGCCCCAGCATTTT.

In nucleotides, the CDR3 is TGTGCCAGCAGCCTGACAGGAGTAGGAGGCTACACCTTC. It specifies CASSLTGVGGYTF. This chain connects TRBV12-3 or TRBV12-4 to TRBJ1-2; a possible D gene is TRBD1 (6 bases). V dropped 6 bases and J dropped 8 bases, with 16 bases sitting between them. CDR3 size: 13 residues.

The chain combines TRBV19 with TRBJ1-6; a weak D match, TRBD1 (5 bases). Germline CDR1 and CDR2: LNHDA and SQIVND (reference sequence). Trimming took 3 bases from V and 10 from J, leaving 13 bases between them. The CDR3 is 14 residues long. The CDR3 DNA follows: TGTGCCAGTAGTATTCGACAGAGAACGTCACCCCTCCACTTT. This codes for CASSIRQRTSPLHF.